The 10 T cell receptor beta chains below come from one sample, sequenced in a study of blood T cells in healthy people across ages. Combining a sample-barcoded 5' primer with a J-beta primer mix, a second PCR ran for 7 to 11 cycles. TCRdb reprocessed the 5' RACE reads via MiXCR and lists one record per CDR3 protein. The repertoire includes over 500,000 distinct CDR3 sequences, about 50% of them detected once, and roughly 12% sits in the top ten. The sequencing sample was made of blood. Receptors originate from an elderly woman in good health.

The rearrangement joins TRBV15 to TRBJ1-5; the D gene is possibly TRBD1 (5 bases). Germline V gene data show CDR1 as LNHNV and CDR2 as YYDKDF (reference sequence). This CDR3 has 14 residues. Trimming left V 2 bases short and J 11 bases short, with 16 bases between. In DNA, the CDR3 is TGTGCCACCAGCAGATTGGGGCAGGGTACAGCCCAGCATTTT. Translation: CATSRLGQGTAQHF.

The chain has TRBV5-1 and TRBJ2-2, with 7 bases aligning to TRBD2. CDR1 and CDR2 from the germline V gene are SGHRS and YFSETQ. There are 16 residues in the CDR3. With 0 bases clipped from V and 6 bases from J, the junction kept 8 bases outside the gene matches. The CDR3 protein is CASSLVGGTKAGELFF. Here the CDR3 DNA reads TGCGCCAGCAGCTTGGTTGGCGGGACTAAAGCCGGGGAGCTGTTTTTT.

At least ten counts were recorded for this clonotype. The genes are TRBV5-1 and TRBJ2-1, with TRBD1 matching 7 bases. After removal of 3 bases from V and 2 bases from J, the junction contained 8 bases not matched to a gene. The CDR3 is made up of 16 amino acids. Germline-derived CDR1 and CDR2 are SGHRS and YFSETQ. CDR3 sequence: CASSSEYTGAYNEQFF. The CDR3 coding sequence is TGCGCCAGCAGCTCGGAATACACAGGGGCCTACAATGAGCAGTTCTTC. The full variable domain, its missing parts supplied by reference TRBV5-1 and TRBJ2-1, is KAGVTQTPRYLIKTRGQQVTLSCSPISGHRSVSWYQQTPGQGLQFLFEYFSETQRNKGNFPGRFSGRQFSNSRSEMNVSTLELGDSALYLCASSSEYTGAYNEQFFGPGTRLTVL.

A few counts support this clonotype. Here the CDR3 DNA reads TGTGCCAGCAGCTTCCTTGGGACTGACACTGAAGCTTTCTTT. Translating gives CASSFLGTDTEAFF. The rearrangement links TRBV7-2 to TRBJ1-1; D may be TRBD1 (5 bases). The V end was cut by 3 bases, the J end by 3 bases, with 11 bases between. Germline CDR1 and CDR2: SGHTA and FQGNSA. The CDR3 totals 14 residues.

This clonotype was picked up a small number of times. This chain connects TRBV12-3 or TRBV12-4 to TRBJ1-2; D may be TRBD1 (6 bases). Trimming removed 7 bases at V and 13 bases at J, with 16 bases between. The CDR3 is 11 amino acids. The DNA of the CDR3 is TGTGCCAGCACCTTAGAAGGGGGTCCCACCTTC. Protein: CASTLEGGPTF.

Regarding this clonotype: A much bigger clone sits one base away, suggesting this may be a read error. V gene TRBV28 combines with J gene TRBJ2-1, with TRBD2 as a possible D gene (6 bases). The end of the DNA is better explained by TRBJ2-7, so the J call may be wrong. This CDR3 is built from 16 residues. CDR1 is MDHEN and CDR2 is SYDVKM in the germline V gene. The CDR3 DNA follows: TGTGCCAGCAGTTTACCCCTGGCGGGAAAAATCAATGAGCAGTACTTC. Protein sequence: CASSLPLAGKINEQYF.

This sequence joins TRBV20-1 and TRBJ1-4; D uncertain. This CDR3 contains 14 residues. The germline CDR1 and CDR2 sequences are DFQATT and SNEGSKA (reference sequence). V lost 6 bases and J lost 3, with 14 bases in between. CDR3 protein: CSAVTGSSNEKLFF. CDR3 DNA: TGCAGTGCCGTCACTGGGTCGTCTAATGAAAAACTGTTTTTT.

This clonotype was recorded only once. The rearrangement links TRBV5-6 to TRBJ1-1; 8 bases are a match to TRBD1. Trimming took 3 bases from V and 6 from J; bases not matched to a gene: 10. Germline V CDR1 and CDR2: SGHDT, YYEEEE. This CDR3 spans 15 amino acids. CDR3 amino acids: CASSSSGQGWAEAFF. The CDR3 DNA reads TGTGCCAGCAGCTCTTCCGGACAGGGATGGGCTGAAGCTTTCTTT.

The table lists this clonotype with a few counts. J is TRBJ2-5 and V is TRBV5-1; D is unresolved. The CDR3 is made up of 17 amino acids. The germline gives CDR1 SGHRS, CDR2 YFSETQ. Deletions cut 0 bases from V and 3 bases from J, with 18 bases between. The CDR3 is CASSLGLGLPPEETQYF. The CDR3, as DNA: TGCGCCAGCAGCTTGGGGTTAGGCCTTCCCCCAGAAGAGACCCAGTACTTC.

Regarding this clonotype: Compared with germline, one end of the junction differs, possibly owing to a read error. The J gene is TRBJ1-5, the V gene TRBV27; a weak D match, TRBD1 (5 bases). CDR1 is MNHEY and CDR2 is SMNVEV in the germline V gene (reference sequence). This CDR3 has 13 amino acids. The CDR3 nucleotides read TGTGCCAGCAGCCTGAACTCGGGGCAGCCTCAGCATTTT. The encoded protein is CASSLNSGQPQHF.